This TCR beta chain was sequenced in a study of Ad26.COV2.S vaccination and SARS-CoV-2 variants. Worth noting for this clone: The antigen is not known.

The length of the CDR3 is 19 residues. From germline, CDR1 is SEHNR and CDR2 FQNEAQ (reference sequence). With V trimmed by 1 base and J by 1 base, 10 bases remained unmatched. Assay used: immunoSEQ multiplex PCR; TCRdb lists only in-frame clones, some missing. The table records over 130,000 clones, just over 85% of them present only once. The study, taken as a whole, reports: Researchers reported similar non-spike TCR breadth in vaccine and placebo recipients. After vaccination, substantial breadth of spike-specific CD8+ and CD4+ responses was reported.

The TCR sequence derives from a human donor who had recovered from COVID-19. V usage is TRBV7-9 and J usage is TRBJ1-4, with 9 bases matching TRBD1. Specimen: peripheral blood, collected after recovery from COVID-19. CDR3 amino acids: CASSLVPGQGDKTNEKLFF. CDR3 sequence (DNA): TGTGCCAGCAGCTTAGTCCCGGGACAGGGTGATAAAACTAATGAAAAACTGTTTTTT.